This T cell receptor beta chain was identified during a study of T cells in Graves' hyperthyroidism and ophthalmopathy. V shed 6 bases, J shed 1 base, and the junction held 6 bases outside the gene matches. The CDR3 spans 15 residues. Per germline, CDR1 MDHEN and CDR2 SYDVKM. RNA transcripts were the template for amplifying TCR beta CDR3 regions. A first-round RT-PCR of the TCR CDR3 used the HTBI primer set. TCRdb analysed the multiplex PCR reads with MiXCR anew, one entry per CDR3 protein. The repertoire holds about 720,000 distinct CDR3 sequences, with around 15% as singletons. Whole-study findings and limits: For ophthalmopathy, model prediction preceded onset by a median roughly 6.3 months.

The table lists this clonotype with many counts. The target antigen is unknown. The source is a man between 18 and 35 years old with Graves' hyperthyroidism. The chain has TRBV28 and TRBJ2-5; 9 bases align to TRBD1. Material: blood. As DNA, the CDR3 is TGTGCCAGCAGGACAACAGGGGGCCCCCAAGAGACCCAGTACTTC. It translates to CASRTTGGPQETQYF.